This T cell receptor beta chain was found in a study of a mutant IDH1 vaccine in newly diagnosed glioma. Profiled with immunoSEQ multiplex PCR; TCRdb holds only in-frame clones, not every one. The repertoire includes over 55,000 clones, about four fifths of them detected once, and 5% to 7% sits in the top ten. This sample's time point: week 35, safety follow-up. Doses consisted of 300 ug of mutant IDH1 20-mer peptide each, paired with topical imiquimod. Comment on this clone: Its antigen is still unknown.

The CDR3 is 14 residues long. Germline V CDR1 and CDR2: KGHSH, LQKENI. V was shortened by 6 bases and J by 6 bases, with 16 bases between the two germline ends. This chain connects TRBV18 to TRBJ2-3, with D possibly matching TRBD2 (5 bases). The receptor was isolated from a man aged 40-55 years with glioma. Sample: PBMCs, taken from a glioma patient whose treatment included an IDH1 peptide vaccine. The CDR3 nucleotides read TGTGCCAGCTCTCCCTCCACGACTACGGATACGCAGTATTTT. Protein sequence: CASSPSTTTDTQYF.